The clone carrying this T cell receptor (beta chain) was counted a few times. Its antigen is not identified. PCR was performed using 60 Vbeta and 13 Jbeta primers. Under the authors' procedure: Unique TCR beta chains numbered around 80 million in a later analysis, with roughly 11 million shared. TCRdb keeps only in-frame clones here, not all; method: immunoSEQ multiplex PCR. The DNA was the basis for D and trimming; V, J and clone size are from that table. Of about 160,000 clones listed, 70% to 80% were seen once; the top ten hold about 2%. This sample was included in a study of cytomegalovirus exposure and HLA in healthy donors. Study-wide context: The Caucasian-associated ancestry cluster held 65% to 85% of some 420 genotyped donors. Study results and caveats: Associated with cytomegalovirus, according to the listing, were 164 TCR beta chains. An analysis that came later showed most CMV-associated TCR beta chains appearing HLA-restricted.

Germline V gene sequence: CDR1 SQVTM, CDR2 ANQGSEA. The CDR3 contains 14 residues. Trimming removed 0 bases from V and 3 bases from J; junction bases left unmatched: 0. The source is a man aged 40-49 years in good health and CMV-seronegative. V is TRBV29-1 and J is TRBJ2-3; TRBD1 matches at 10 bases. Sequencing used PBMCs. The CDR3 loop reads CSVEEGQGTDTQYF. The DNA for the CDR3 is TGCAGCGTTGAAGAGGGACAGGGGACAGATACGCAGTATTTT.